There are a few counts of the clone carrying this T cell receptor (beta chain). CDR1 SQVTM and CDR2 ANQGSEA come from the germline V gene. V was clipped by 0 bases and J by 7 bases, with 9 bases between them. This CDR3 region has 12 residues. The data belong to a study of blood T cell repertoires in COVID-19. The wider study: Collection of acute and convalescent COVID-19 samples took place in the United States, Italy and Spain. Sources were T cells, B-cell-depleted T cells, or PBMCs; the material itself was cDNA or gDNA.

Source study methods: Amplification of reference gene primers was used by the study to estimate nucleated cell counts. Measured with immunoSEQ multiplex PCR; TCRdb has only the in-frame clones, and not every one. V and J calls and clone size are as listed in that table; D and trimming were resolved from the DNA. The data hold about 180,000 clones, with about nine tenths observed a single time. The material sequenced was peripheral blood. V is TRBV29-1 and J is TRBJ1-2, with TRBD1 as a possible D gene (5 bases). This receptor was identified in a man younger than 35 who had recovered from COVID-19. CDR3 sequence (DNA): TGCAGCGTTGAAGATGGGGCAGGTGGCTACACCTTC. Residues: CSVEDGAGGYTF.